This T cell receptor beta chain stems from a study of CD8+CD57+ T cells in acquired aplastic anemia. Looking at the study overall: Isolated CD4+ and CD8+ cells, once sorted, yielded DNA averaging about 3.2 ug. Study conclusions and caveats: Overlap between patients and controls comprised roughly 28 CD8+ CDR3 sequences.

This clonotype was seen at least ten times. Its cognate antigen is unknown. One end of the junction does not line up with germline, which may come from a read error. CDR3 size: 12 residues. TCR beta VDJ and CDR3 profiling used genomic DNA as template. TCRdb used MiXCR to reprocess the reads, holding one entry per CDR3 protein. The sample holds hundreds of thousands of distinct CDR3 sequences, 60% to 80% seen once. The sequenced material came from sorted CD4+, CD8+, or CD8+CD57+ T cells (not recorded which) from PBMCs. The V and J genes are TRBV12-3 or TRBV12-4 and TRBJ1-3; TRBD1 matches 7 bases. This clonotype was obtained from a human donor in good health, serving as a control. The CDR3 DNA follows: TGTGCCAGCAGCCCACTCCAGGGACAGATTAATTTT. Its protein is CASSPLQGQINF.